What follows is one T cell receptor (beta chain) and its context. Construction of the TCRbeta library involved unique molecular identifiers. MiXCR, applied by TCRdb to the PCR reads, yields one record per CDR3 protein. This sample has 580,000 or so distinct CDR3 sequences, with approximately 22% found just once. The data were taken from a study of T-cell reconstitution after alpha-beta-depleted transplantation in children. Germline V gene lookup returns CDR1 SGHRS and CDR2 YFSETQ. J lost 2 bases, V lost 4 bases, and 6 bases had no gene match. This CDR3 contains 15 residues. The input for sequencing was PBMCs, mostly from graft donor cells, taken 360 days after TCRalphabeta/CD19-depleted stem cell transplant. The clonotype comes from a boy younger than two who had a stem cell transplant for acute myeloid leukemia, so the T cells may come from the graft donor. The chain combines TRBV5-1 with TRBJ1-2; 9 nucleotides line up with TRBD1. The CDR3 DNA reads as TGCGCCAGCAGCCAAACGGGACAGGGAAACTATGGCTACACCTTC. Protein: CASSQTGQGNYGYTF.